This is a list of T cell receptor beta chains from one sample in a study of control samples from healthy donors and cancer patients. Data came from immunoSEQ multiplex PCR; TCRdb stores just in-frame clones and leaves some out. The data contain approximately 100,000 clones, approximately 90% of them singletons. Sequences were obtained from blood. Receptors were obtained from a man aged 30 to 39 in good health. The conserved cysteine and the conserved F or W are not part of the CDR3 here.

length,V,CDR3
13,TRBV5-4,ASSFPQGAYTEAF
12,TRBV7-8,ASSVRDRATEAF
9,TRBV6-5,ASGQGEKLF
11,TRBV6-5,ASSSDFNSPLH
13,TRBV5-1,ASSLAWASETEAF
10,TRBV12-3/TRBV12-4,ASSSTGYEQY
15,TRBV19,ASSPVRGRDWTDTQY
15,TRBV9,ASSVAGGTSSTDTQY
10,TRBV7-2,ASSVLRHEQY
13,TRBV6-4,ASSGTSGGYNEQF
13,TRBV11-2,ASSLLVGRGGEQY
13,TRBV7-2,ASSSGTAGRETQY
11,TRBV12-3/TRBV12-4,ASSSHRSLGAF
17,TRBV7-8,ASSLALGTRLPSYNEQF
15,TRBV4-2,ASSQDGAGGSNQPQH
15,TRBV28,ASSPGQGLSGANVLT
10,TRBV27,ASSPQGNEQF
13,TRBV28,ASSLPSTGNQPQH
15,TRBV3-1/TRBV3-2,ASRDVRDRGLTAEAF
10,TRBV5-1,ASRELNYGYT
11,TRBV12-3/TRBV12-4,ASRTAVNTEAF
12,TRBV7-2,ASSLIAGLNEQF
13,TRBV19,ASTPGAAYNSPLH
13,TRBV6-5,ASSPRGRGNQPQH
13,TRBV7-9,ASSTGGGVTHEQY
14,TRBV9,ASSVTSGGPMLGYT
12,TRBV6-6,ASSRTGESSGYT
14,TRBV28,ASSPRDAANTGELF
11,TRBV19,ASSPGREYEQY
9,TRBV10-3,AIRGNTEAF
11,TRBV27,ASSPRGPETQY
16,TRBV6-1,ASSVDRNLNSYNSPLH
11,TRBV29-1,SVQGGTRNEQF
13,TRBV24-1,ATSDKRGEAETQY
13,TRBV7-2,ASRTGQGAFYEQY
15,TRBV18,VSSPSLTGQDTGELF
13,TRBV5-5,ASSGSAQGHYGYT
11,TRBV7-2,ASSLQGRETQY
13,TRBV13,ASSLGLGLGEKLF
14,TRBV18,ASSRGQGGMNTEAF
16,TRBV28,ASSSTRKGRATNEKLF
10,TRBV11-2,ASSSETAVYT
12,TRBV2,ASSYTGGGTEAF
11,TRBV18,ASSAPGGETQY
11,TRBV30,AWKSDRGYGYT
14,TRBV3-1/TRBV3-2,ASSQGHGRGQETQY
13,TRBV18,ASSPPGGHRETQY
17,TRBV9,ASSVEWLAGAPSTDTQY
11,TRBV29-1,SSWTSSGNTIY